What follows are 7 T cell receptor beta chains derived from one specimen sequenced in a study of blood T cell repertoires in COVID-19. Profiled with immunoSEQ multiplex PCR; TCRdb holds only in-frame clones, not every one. The repertoire has roughly 330,000 clones, 80% to 90% of them found once; the top ten carry around 1.2%. Material for sequencing was peripheral blood. Every receptor here comes from a woman between 50 and 59 years old with acute or convalescent COVID-19.

This clone was detected a few times. The rearrangement links TRBV2 to TRBJ2-7; no firm D call. Germline V gives CDR1 SNHLY, CDR2 FYNNEI. The CDR3 length is 14 residues. Trimming removed 1 base from V and 6 bases from J, with 13 bases in between. DNA of the CDR3: TGTGCCAGCAGTGAAGGGCGAGGCGACTTCGAGCAGTACGTC. Its protein is CASSEGRGDFEQYV.

V is TRBV30 and J is TRBJ1-3, with a possible D match to TRBD1 (6 bases). This CDR3 is built from 14 residues. Trimming left V 4 bases short and J 4 bases short, with 14 bases between. Germline V gene data show CDR1 as GTSNPN and CDR2 as SVGIG (reference sequence). The CDR3 bases are TGTGCCTGGATCGTACAAGGGGGAGGAAACACCATATATTTT. Its protein product is CAWIVQGGGNTIYF.

The J gene is TRBJ2-2, the V gene TRBV6-2 or TRBV6-3, with 9 bases aligning to TRBD1. Trimming cost V 1 base and J 6 bases; bases outside gene matches: 6. CDR3 size: 16 residues. CDR1 and CDR2 from the germline V gene are MNHEY and SVGEGT. The CDR3 sequence is CASSYLSDRGSGELFF. The CDR3 bases are TGTGCCAGCAGTTACTTGTCGGACAGGGGTTCCGGGGAGCTGTTTTTT.

This clone appeared a single time. The rearrangement uses TRBV11-2 and TRBJ1-2, with unresolved D. CDR1 is SGHAT, CDR2 FQNNGV, per germline. The CDR3 loop spans 14 amino acids. V shed 5 bases and J shed 3 bases, with 13 bases lying between them. CDR3: CASSLDRGDYGYTF. The CDR3 DNA reads TGTGCCAGCAGCCTCGACCGGGGAGACTATGGCTACACCTTC.

V and J are TRBV7-8 and TRBJ2-1, with no clear D. The CDR3 has 14 residues. V dropped 5 bases and J dropped 3 bases, with 11 bases sitting between them. The germline V gene encodes CDR1 SGHVS and CDR2 FQNEAQ. This chain's CDR3 is CASSPTPFYNEQFF. For the CDR3, the DNA is TGTGCCAGCAGCCCCACACCCTTCTACAATGAGCAGTTCTTC.

In this sample, this clone turned up a few times. The J gene is TRBJ2-2, the V gene TRBV7-2; 8 bases are shared with TRBD1. This CDR3 region has 15 residues. Unmatched junction bases numbered 2, after V lost 5 bases and J lost 0 bases. In germline, CDR1 is SGHTA, CDR2 FQGNSA. The CDR3: CASSRDRPNTGELFF. CDR3 DNA: TGTGCCAGCAGCCGGGACAGGCCGAACACCGGGGAGCTGTTTTTT.

The genes are TRBV4-3 and TRBJ2-7, with D possibly being TRBD2 (6 bases). Germline lookup yields CDR1 LGHNA and CDR2 YSLEER. The V end was cut by 0 bases, the J end by 2 bases, with 11 bases between. This CDR3 has 15 residues. The CDR3 DNA sequence: TGCGCCAGCAGCCAAGACCTAGCGTCTACCTACGAGCAGTACTTC. Its translation is CASSQDLASTYEQYF.